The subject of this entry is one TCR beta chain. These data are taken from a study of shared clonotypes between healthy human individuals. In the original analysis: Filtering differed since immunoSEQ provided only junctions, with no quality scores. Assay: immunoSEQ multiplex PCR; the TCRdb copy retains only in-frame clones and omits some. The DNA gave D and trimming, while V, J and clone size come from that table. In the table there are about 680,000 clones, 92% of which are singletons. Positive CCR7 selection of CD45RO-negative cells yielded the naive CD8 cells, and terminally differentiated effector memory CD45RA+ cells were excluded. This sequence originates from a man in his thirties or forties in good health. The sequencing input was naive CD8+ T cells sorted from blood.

CDR3 protein: CASSQDSFGGKNIQYF. CDR3 nucleotides: TGCGCCAGCAGCCAAGATTCCTTCGGCGGCAAAAACATTCAGTACTTC. The rearrangement joins TRBV4-3 to TRBJ2-4; D is unclear. Trimming cost V 0 bases and J 3 bases, with 12 bases left between them. There are 16 residues in the CDR3. The germline CDR1 and CDR2 sequences are LGHNA and YSLEER.